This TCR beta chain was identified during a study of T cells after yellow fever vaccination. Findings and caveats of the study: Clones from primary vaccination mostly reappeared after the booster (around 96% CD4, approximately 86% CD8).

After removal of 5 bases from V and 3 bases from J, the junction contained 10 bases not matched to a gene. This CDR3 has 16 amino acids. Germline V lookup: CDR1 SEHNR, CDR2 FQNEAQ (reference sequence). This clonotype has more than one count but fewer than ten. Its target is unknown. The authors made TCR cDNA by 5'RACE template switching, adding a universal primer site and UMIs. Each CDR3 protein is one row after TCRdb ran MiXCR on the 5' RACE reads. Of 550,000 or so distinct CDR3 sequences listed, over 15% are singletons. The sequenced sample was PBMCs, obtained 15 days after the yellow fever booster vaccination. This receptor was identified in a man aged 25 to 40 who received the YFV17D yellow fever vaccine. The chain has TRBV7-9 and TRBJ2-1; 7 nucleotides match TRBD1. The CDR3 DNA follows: TGTGCCAGCAGCCCGCCTCAAGGGGGCTTCTACAATGAGCAGTTCTTC. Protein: CASSPPQGGFYNEQFF. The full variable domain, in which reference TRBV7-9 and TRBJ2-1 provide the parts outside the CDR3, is DTGVSQNPRHKITKRGQNVTFRCDPISEHNRLYWYRQTLGQGPEFLTYFQNEAQLEKSRLLSDRFSAERPKGSFSTLEIQRTEQGDSAMYLCASSPPQGGFYNEQFFGPGTRLTVL.